Each of the 15 T cell receptor beta chains below was sequenced from the same sample in a study of T cell responses to AZD1222 COVID-19 vaccine. The protocol was immunoSEQ multiplex PCR, while the TCRdb copy is restricted to in-frame clones and leaves out a portion. The profile shows 150,000 to 200,000 clones, around 93% of them singletons. This specimen was peripheral blood, taken on day 0 of AZD1222 vaccination. The origin of the receptors is an adult in good health.

The CDR3 protein is CASSFTGGADTQYF. CDR3 bases: TGTGCCAGCAGCTTCACGGGAGGAGCAGATACGCAGTATTTT. The J gene is TRBJ2-3, the V gene TRBV7-3, with 7 bases identical to TRBD2. The trim removed 3 bases at V and 4 bases at J, leaving 4 bases unmatched. Germline lookup yields CDR1 SGHTA and CDR2 FQGTGA. This CDR3 comprises 14 residues. Together with reference TRBV7-3 and TRBJ2-3, the CDR3 gives the full variable domain: GAGVSQTPSNKVTEKGKYVELRCDPISGHTALYWYRQSLGQGPEFLIYFQGTGAADDSGLPNDRFFAVRPEGSVSTLKIQRTERGDSAVYLCASSFTGGADTQYFGPGTRLTVL.

The chain joins TRBV2 to TRBJ1-2, with a weak D call TRBD1 (5 bases). CDR1 and CDR2 (germline): SNHLY, FYNNEI. The CDR3 has 13 residues. Trimming cost V 2 bases and J 2 bases, with 6 bases left between them. DNA of the CDR3: TGTGCCAGCAGTGAACAGGGCAACTATGGCTACACCTTC. It encodes CASSEQGNYGYTF.

This clone was observed a few times. This chain connects TRBV12-5 to TRBJ1-1; D not resolved. V shed 1 base and J shed 4 bases, with 7 bases lying between them. The germline V gene encodes CDR1 LGHNT and CDR2 FRNRAP. This CDR3 is built from 13 residues. This CDR3 is CASGLALFTEAFF. Written as DNA, the CDR3 is TGTGCTAGTGGTTTGGCGCTGTTCACTGAAGCTTTCTTT.

This chain joins TRBV19 and TRBJ2-7, with TRBD1 as a possible D gene (7 bases). The V end was cut by 4 bases, the J end by 3 bases, with 16 bases between. CDR1 is LNHDA, CDR2 SQIVND, per germline (reference sequence). The CDR3 totals 15 residues. The CDR3 here is CASSTRPGGGYEQYF. The CDR3 DNA reads TGTGCCAGTAGTACCCGGCCAGGGGGAGGCTACGAGCAGTACTTC.

The chain is built from TRBV4-1 and TRBJ2-2; TRBD2 might be the D (5 bases). The CDR3 has 17 amino acids. Trimming removed 0 bases at V and 1 base at J, with 12 bases between. In germline, CDR1 is MGHRA, CDR2 YSYEKL. The CDR3 DNA sequence: TGCGCCAGCAGCCAAGAGGTCTATAGCGTGAACACCGGGGAGCTGTTTTTT. This gives the protein CASSQEVYSVNTGELFF.

This clone turned up a few times. This rearrangement joins TRBV27 to TRBJ1-3, with no clear D. V was cut by 5 bases and J by 2 bases, with 1 base left in between. CDR1 MNHEY and CDR2 SMNVEV come from the germline V gene (reference sequence). There are 11 residues in the CDR3. DNA of the CDR3: TGTGCCAGCAGTGCTGGAAACACCATATATTTT. Its translation: CASSAGNTIYF.

V and J are TRBV7-6 and TRBJ2-3; 10 bases match TRBD1. CDR1 and CDR2 from the germline V gene are SGHVS and FNYEAQ. This CDR3 has 17 residues. V shed 2 bases, J shed 2 bases, and the junction held 7 bases outside the gene matches. DNA for the CDR3: TGTGCCAGCAGCTTACTACCGGGACAGGGGTTCACAGATACGCAGTATTTT. Translation: CASSLLPGQGFTDTQYF.

The CDR3 DNA is TGTGCCAGCAGCTTAATAGGGGTAGCAGGGGCTAACTATGGCTACACCTTC. Its protein is CASSLIGVAGANYGYTF. V and J are TRBV11-2 and TRBJ1-2, with D possibly TRBD1 on 6 matching bases. Looked up from germline, CDR1 is SGHAT and CDR2 is FQNNGV. The CDR3 is made up of 17 amino acids. Trimming took off 2 bases at V and 0 bases at J, with 16 bases between the two ends.

The chain carries TRBV18 and TRBJ2-2; TRBD1 aligns across 9 bases. Germline assignment: CDR1 KGHSH and CDR2 LQKENI. This CDR3 contains 14 residues. With V trimmed by 6 bases and J by 1 base, 0 bases remained unmatched. This CDR3 is CASSDRGNTGELFF. For the CDR3, the DNA is TGTGCCAGCTCGGACAGGGGGAACACCGGGGAGCTGTTTTTT.

The V call is TRBV29-1, the J call TRBJ2-2, with a tentative D call TRBD2 (5 bases). Germline V gene lookup returns CDR1 SQVTM and CDR2 ANQGSEA. The ends were cut back, 4 bases at V and 8 bases at J, with 14 bases in the middle. The CDR3 runs 13 residues. CDR3 sequence (DNA): TGCAGCGTTGTCCGGACTCCCACTGGGGAGCTGTTTTTT. Protein: CSVVRTPTGELFF.

The chain's CDR3 is CASSLLGPGKVRNQPQHF. For the CDR3, the DNA is TGTGCCAGCAGTTTATTGGGTCCAGGGAAGGTTCGCAATCAGCCCCAGCATTTT. The rearrangement joins TRBV28 to TRBJ1-5; D perhaps matches TRBD1 (5 bases). The germline V and J ends were trimmed by 1 base and 2 bases, with 18 bases remaining between them. CDR1 and CDR2 (germline): MDHEN, SYDVKM. The CDR3 is 18 residues long. Full variable domain (rest looked up from reference TRBV28 and TRBJ1-5): DVKVTQSSRYLVKRTGEKVFLECVQDMDHENMFWYRQDPGLGLRLIYFSYDVKMKEKGDIPEGYSVSREKKERFSLILESASTNQTSMYLCASSLLGPGKVRNQPQHFGDGTRLSIL.

J is TRBJ1-2 and V is TRBV11-2; D may be TRBD1 (5 bases). The V and J ends lost 1 base and 3 bases respectively, with 9 bases between them. This CDR3 has 14 residues. The germline gives CDR1 SGHAT, CDR2 FQNNGV. The CDR3 coding sequence is TGTGCCAGCAGCTTAGCCCCGGGGGACTATGGCTACACCTTC. Its translation: CASSLAPGDYGYTF.

This rearrangement joins TRBV6-5 to TRBJ2-2; D possibly corresponds to TRBD1 (6 bases). The CDR3 length is 15 residues. CDR1 MNHEY and CDR2 SVGAGI come from the germline V gene. V dropped 6 bases and J dropped 0 bases, with 11 bases sitting between them. The CDR3 spells CASRPGQTNTGELFF. Here the CDR3 DNA reads TGTGCCAGCAGGCCTGGACAGACGAACACCGGGGAGCTGTTTTTT.

The gene calls are TRBV6-5 and TRBJ1-2, with 8 bases that match TRBD1. Per germline, CDR1 MNHEY and CDR2 SVGAGI. Unmatched junction bases numbered 1, after V lost 6 bases and J lost 1 base. The CDR3 contains 13 residues. CDR3 nucleotide sequence: TGTGCCAGCAGAGACAGGGGTAACTATGGCTACACCTTC. Amino acids: CASRDRGNYGYTF.

The chain combines TRBV21-1 with TRBJ2-3. TRBV21-1 is given as a pseudogene. The length of the CDR3 is 17 residues. The CDR3 region is CASRNYDSGTNTDTQYF. CDR3 coding DNA: TGTGCCAGCAGGAACTACGACTCCGGGACCAACACAGATACGCAGTATTTT.